Below, 12 T cell receptor beta chains from the same sample are listed, as sequenced in a study of T cell responses to AZD1222 COVID-19 vaccine. The method was immunoSEQ multiplex PCR; TCRdb's version includes in-frame clones alone and lacks a portion of them. The data contain approximately 180,000 clones, just under 95% of them singletons. Sequencing was performed on peripheral blood, taken 28 days after the second dose of the MenACWY control vaccine. These receptors came from an adult who received the MenACWY meningococcal vaccine as a control.

This rearrangement joins TRBV3-1 (or the pseudogene TRBV3-2) to TRBJ1-1, with a tentative D call TRBD1 (5 bases). CDR1 and CDR2 (germline): LGHDT, YNNKEL (reference sequence). Deletions cut 5 bases from V and 7 bases from J, with 17 bases between. CDR3 length: 14 amino acids. CDR3 coding DNA: TGTGCCAGCAGCTTCCCCGGAGGGGCGGGTGAAGCTTTCTTT. Translating gives CASSFPGGAGEAFF.

The rearrangement links TRBV7-9 to TRBJ2-1, with D tentatively TRBD1 (5 bases). Per the germline V gene, CDR1 is SEHNR and CDR2 is FQNEAQ (reference sequence). The CDR3 has 15 residues. V was shortened by 3 bases and J by 6 bases, with 15 bases between the two germline ends. The CDR3 protein is CASSFKVGPLNEQFF. In DNA form, the CDR3 reads TGTGCCAGCAGCTTTAAGGTGGGGCCCCTCAATGAGCAGTTCTTC.

Notes on this clone: One end of the junction is discordant with germline, which a read error may explain. J is TRBJ1-2 and V is TRBV2, with D perhaps matching TRBD1 (6 bases). CDR1 is SNHLY, CDR2 FYNNEI, per germline. The CDR3 spans 11 residues. The CDR3 sequence: CASSWTVNPHF. As DNA, the CDR3 is TGTGCCAGCAGTTGGACAGTAAACCCCCACTTC. Looking up the rest from reference TRBV2 and TRBJ1-2 gives the full variable domain: EPEVTQTPSHQVTQMGQEVILRCVPISNHLYFYWYRQILGQKVEFLVSFYNNEISEKSEIFDDQFSVERPDGSNFTLKIRSTKLEDSAMYFCASSWTVNPHFGSGTRLTVV.

This clone was picked up one time. In nucleotides, the CDR3 is TGCGCCAGCAGCTTTGGGGTACAGGATTTGGGGGAAAAACTGTTTTTT. This encodes CASSFGVQDLGEKLFF. This sequence joins TRBV5-1 and TRBJ1-4; a weak D match, TRBD1 (5 bases). Germline V gives CDR1 SGHRS, CDR2 YFSETQ. V was cut by 2 bases and J by 8 bases, with 19 bases left in between. The CDR3 spans 16 residues.

This clone was observed a single time. V is TRBV7-9 and J is TRBJ2-3, with D possibly matching TRBD1 (5 bases). The CDR3 sequence is 14 residues long. Germline values: CDR1 SEHNR, CDR2 FQNEAQ (reference sequence). V lost 5 bases to trimming and J lost 2 bases, with 11 bases between them. CDR3 residues: CASSPDTFTDTQYF. The DNA for the CDR3 is TGTGCCAGCAGCCCGGACACCTTCACAGATACGCAGTATTTT.

The genes are TRBV28 and TRBJ1-3; a weak D match, TRBD1 (5 bases). Germline CDR1 is MDHEN and CDR2 is SYDVKM. V lost 3 bases, J lost 4 bases, and 7 bases lay in between. The CDR3 spans 13 residues. Here the CDR3 reads CASSFDRGNTIYF. For the CDR3, the DNA is TGTGCCAGCAGTTTTGACAGAGGAAACACCATATATTTT.

This sequence joins TRBV7-2 and TRBJ1-1, with D hard to call. Germline CDR1 is SGHTA and CDR2 is FQGNSA. Between the trimmed V and J ends, which lost 3 bases and 1 base, there was a span of 6 bases. The CDR3 spans 13 residues. CDR3 bases: TGTGCCAGCAGCTTCAGCCAGAACACTGAAGCTTTCTTT. This sequence encodes CASSFSQNTEAFF.

The chain uses TRBV7-9 and TRBJ1-4; perhaps TRBD1 as D (6 bases). V was pared by 4 bases and J by 8 bases, with 14 bases between. This CDR3 spans 14 amino acids. Germline CDR1 and CDR2: SEHNR and FQNEAQ (reference sequence). CDR3 in amino acids: CASSSGTSAEKLFF. The CDR3 DNA reads as TGTGCCAGCAGCTCCGGGACATCAGCCGAAAAACTGTTTTTT.

The chain has TRBV5-4 and TRBJ1-3; D is uncertain. Germline CDR1 reads SGHNT; CDR2 reads YYREEE (reference sequence). Trimming pared 0 bases from V and 4 bases from J, leaving 8 bases between. The CDR3 spans 14 residues. CDR3 DNA: TGTGCCAGCAGCTTGGGCGGAGGGGGAAACACCATATATTTT. This sequence encodes CASSLGGGGNTIYF.

V and J are TRBV15 and TRBJ1-6; D is uncertain. The CDR3 runs to 15 residues. The V gene lost 3 bases and the J gene lost 8 bases, with 14 bases spanning the gap. Germline lookup yields CDR1 LNHNV and CDR2 YYDKDF (reference sequence). CDR3 in DNA: TGTGCCACCAGCAGGGAGCGACGGTCAGATTCACCCCTCCACTTT. Translating it yields CATSRERRSDSPLHF.

The rearrangement uses TRBV10-3 and TRBJ1-4, with D possibly matching TRBD1 (5 bases). There are 13 residues in the CDR3. V was trimmed by 10 bases and J by 0 bases, leaving 9 bases between them. The germline V gene has CDR1 ENHRY and CDR2 SYGVKD. DNA of the CDR3: TGTGCCACCAGGGCCGCAACTAATGAAAAACTGTTTTTT. Translated, it gives CATRAATNEKLFF.

This clone was detected only once. In DNA form, the CDR3 reads TGTGCCAGCACCCTAGGGACAGGGGCCTATAATTCACCCCTCCACTTT. This codes for CASTLGTGAYNSPLHF. This chain connects TRBV11-2 to TRBJ1-6; 10 bases match TRBD1. Germline V gene lookup returns CDR1 SGHAT and CDR2 FQNNGV. The CDR3 is made up of 16 amino acids. V shed 7 bases and J 2 bases; nucleotides not matched to a gene: 5.